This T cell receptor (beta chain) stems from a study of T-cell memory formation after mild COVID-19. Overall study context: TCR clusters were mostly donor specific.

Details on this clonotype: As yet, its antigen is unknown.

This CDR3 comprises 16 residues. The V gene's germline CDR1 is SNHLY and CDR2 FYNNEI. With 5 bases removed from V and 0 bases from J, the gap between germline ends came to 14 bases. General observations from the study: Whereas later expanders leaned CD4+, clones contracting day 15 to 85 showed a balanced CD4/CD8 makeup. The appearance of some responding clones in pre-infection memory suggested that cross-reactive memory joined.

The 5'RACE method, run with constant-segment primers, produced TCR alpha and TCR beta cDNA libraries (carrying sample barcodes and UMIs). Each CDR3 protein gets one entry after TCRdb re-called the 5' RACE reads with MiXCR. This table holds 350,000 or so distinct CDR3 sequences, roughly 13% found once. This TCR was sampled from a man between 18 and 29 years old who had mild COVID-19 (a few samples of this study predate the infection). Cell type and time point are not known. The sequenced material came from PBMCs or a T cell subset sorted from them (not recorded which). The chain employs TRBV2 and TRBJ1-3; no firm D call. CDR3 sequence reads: CASSRERPSSGNTIYF. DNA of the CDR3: TGTGCCAGCAGTAGGGAACGTCCGAGCTCTGGAAACACCATATATTTT.